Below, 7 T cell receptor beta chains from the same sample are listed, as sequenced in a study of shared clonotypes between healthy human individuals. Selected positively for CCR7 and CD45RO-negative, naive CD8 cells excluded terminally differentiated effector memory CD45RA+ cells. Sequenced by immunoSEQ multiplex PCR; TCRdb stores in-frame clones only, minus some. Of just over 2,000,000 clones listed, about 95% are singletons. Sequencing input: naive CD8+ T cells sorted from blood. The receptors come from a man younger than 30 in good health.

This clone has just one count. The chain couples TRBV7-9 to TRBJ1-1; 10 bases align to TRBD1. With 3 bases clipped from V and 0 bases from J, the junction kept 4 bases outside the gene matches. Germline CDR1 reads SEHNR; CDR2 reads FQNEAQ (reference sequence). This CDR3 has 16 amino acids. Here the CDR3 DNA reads TGTGCCAGCAGCTTTTCCGGGACAGGGGTGAACACTGAAGCTTTCTTT. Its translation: CASSFSGTGVNTEAFF.

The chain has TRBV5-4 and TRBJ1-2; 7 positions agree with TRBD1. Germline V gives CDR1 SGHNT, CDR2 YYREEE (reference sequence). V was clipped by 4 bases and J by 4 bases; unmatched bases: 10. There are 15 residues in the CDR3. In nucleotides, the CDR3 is TGTGCCAGCAGCCCCGGGACAGTTCCTGTCTATGGCTACACCTTC. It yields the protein CASSPGTVPVYGYTF.

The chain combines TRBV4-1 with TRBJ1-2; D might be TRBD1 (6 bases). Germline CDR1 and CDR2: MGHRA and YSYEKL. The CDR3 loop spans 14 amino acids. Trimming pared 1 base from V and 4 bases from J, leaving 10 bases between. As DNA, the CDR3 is TGCGCCAGCAGCCAAGGTCAGGGGCGCTATGGCTACACCTTC. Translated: CASSQGQGRYGYTF.

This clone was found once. The CDR3 reads CASTRVSGTDTQYF. The DNA of the CDR3 is TGTGCCAGCACCCGCGTCTCGGGCACAGATACGCAGTATTTT. This chain links TRBV7-9 with TRBJ2-3; the D is unclear. The CDR3 has 14 amino acids. Germline V gives CDR1 SEHNR, CDR2 FQNEAQ (reference sequence). V gave up 7 bases and J gave up 1 base, with 12 bases separating them.

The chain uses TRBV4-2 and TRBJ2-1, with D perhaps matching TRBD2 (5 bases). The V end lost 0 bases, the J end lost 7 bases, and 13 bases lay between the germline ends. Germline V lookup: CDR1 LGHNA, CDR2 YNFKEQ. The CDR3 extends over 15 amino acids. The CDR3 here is CASSQEERAGNEQFF. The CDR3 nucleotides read TGTGCCAGCAGCCAAGAGGAGAGGGCAGGAAATGAGCAGTTCTTC.

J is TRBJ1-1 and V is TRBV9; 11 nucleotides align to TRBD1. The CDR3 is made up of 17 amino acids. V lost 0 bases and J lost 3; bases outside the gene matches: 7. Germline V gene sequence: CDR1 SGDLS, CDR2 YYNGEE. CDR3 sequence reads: CASSVDVGQGADTEAFF. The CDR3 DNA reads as TGTGCCAGCAGCGTAGATGTCGGACAGGGGGCGGACACTGAAGCTTTCTTT.

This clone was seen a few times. CDR3 amino acids: CASSLVDTGELFF. The DNA for the CDR3 is TGTGCCAGCAGTTTAGTCGACACCGGGGAGCTGTTTTTT. This sequence joins TRBV27 and TRBJ2-2; D uncertain. Trimming stripped 2 bases from V and 3 bases from J, with 4 bases between. Per the germline V gene, CDR1 is MNHEY and CDR2 is SMNVEV (reference sequence). The CDR3 has 13 residues.